Listed below are T cell receptor beta chains from one sample, sequenced in a study of primary melanoma T cells and metastatic recurrence. Sequencing used immunoSEQ multiplex PCR; TCRdb keeps in-frame clones, though not all of them. Of 950 to 1,100 clones listed, roughly 70% are singletons. The sample was melanoma tumor tissue. These receptors were taken from a human donor with melanoma. The CDR3 runs from the conserved cysteine through the conserved F or W. Fields, in order: V gene, J gene, D gene, clone size, CDR3 DNA, CDR3 protein. The D gene is left open where the match is weak. Not every row has a clone size; where given, it reads once, few, many or a size class.

TRBV11-3	TRBJ1-6	-	-	TGTGTCAGCAGCTTACTGGGTTATAATTCACCCCTCCACTTT	CVSSLLGYNSPLHF
TRBV10-3	TRBJ1-3	-	once	TGTGCCATCAGTGAGGCTGGCTCTGGAAACACCATATATTTT	CAISEAGSGNTIYF
TRBV23-1	TRBJ1-4	-	-	TGCGCCAGCAGAAAGTTTCCGCCTAATGAAAAACTGTTTTTT	CASRKFPPNEKLFF
TRBV1	TRBJ2-2	-	few	TGCGCCAGCAGCCAAGAGGGAAGGGGCGGTAACACCGGGGAGCTGTTTTTT	CASSQEGRGGNTGELFF
TRBV18	TRBJ2-6	TRBD1	-	TGTGCCAGCTCACCAGGGACAGGGGTAGGGGCCAACGTCCTGACTTTC	CASSPGTGVGANVLTF
TRBV9	TRBJ2-7	TRBD1	-	TGTGGCTTCGAGACAGGGGGCTACGAGCAGTACTTC	CGFETGGYEQYF
TRBV2	TRBJ2-3	TRBD1	-	TGTGCCAGCAGTAGACAGGGAACTAGCACAGATACGCAGTATTTT	CASSRQGTSTDTQYF
TRBV18	TRBJ2-7	TRBD1	few	TGTGCCAGCTCACCCCGGGACAGCTATGAGCAGTACTTC	CASSPRDSYEQYF
TRBV14	TRBJ2-5	-	-	TGTGCCAGCAGCCTCGAACCAAGGGAGACCCAGTACTTC	CASSLEPRETQYF
TRBV7-2	TRBJ2-2	-	-	TGTGCCAGCCCGGGGTGGGGGAAAGCGGTCACCGGGGAGCTGTTTTTT	CASPGWGKAVTGELFF
TRBV15	TRBJ2-7	-	-	TGTGCCACCAGCAGAGATCTAATCTCCTACGAGCAGTACTTC	CATSRDLISYEQYF
TRBV18	TRBJ1-1	-	-	TGTGCCAGCTCATCCAATGCGGTGAACACTGAAGCTTTCTTT	CASSSNAVNTEAFF
TRBV7-1	TRBJ2-5	-	-	TGTGCCAGCAGCCGCCGGGGGCTATACCAAGAGACCCAGTACTTC	CASSRRGLYQETQYF
TRBV28	TRBJ1-1	TRBD1	-	TGTGCCAGCCCTCCCGGGGTTAAGGGGGCAAACACTGAAGCTTTCTTT	CASPPGVKGANTEAFF
TRBV30	TRBJ1-6	-	-	TGTGCCTGGAGAGCCCCAGGGTGGTCACCCCTCCACTTT	CAWRAPGWSPLHF
TRBV25-1	TRBJ2-3	TRBD2	once	TGTGCCAGCGGATACCGGGCCTATAGCGGGAGGATCACAGATACGCAGTATTTT	CASGYRAYSGRITDTQYF
TRBV5-1	TRBJ2-6	-	-	TGCGCCAGCAGCTTGGGCCCAGGGGTGGCCAACGTCCTGACTTTC	CASSLGPGVANVLTF
TRBV4-1	TRBJ2-7	TRBD2	once	TGCGCCAGCAGCCCCACGGGAGGGAGCTCCTACGAGCAGTACTTC	CASSPTGGSSYEQYF
TRBV14	TRBJ1-1	-	-	TGTGCCAGCAGCCAAGATGTCATGAACACTGAAGCTTTCTTT	CASSQDVMNTEAFF
TRBV19	TRBJ1-4	-	-	TGTGCCACCATGGGACTTAAGGGGGAAAAACTGTTTTTT	CATMGLKGEKLFF
TRBV29-1	TRBJ1-1	TRBD1	-	TGCAGCGTGACAGGGGCCCTCACTGAAGCTTTCTTT	CSVTGALTEAFF
TRBV19	TRBJ2-7	-	-	TGTGCCAGTAGTCGACGGGGGCCGGAGGTAGAGCAGTACTTC	CASSRRGPEVEQYF
TRBV29-1	TRBJ2-1	-	few	TGCAGCGTAGGGAGGAGCGGGTCATCCTACAATGAGCAGTTCTTC	CSVGRSGSSYNEQFF
TRBV19	TRBJ1-2	TRBD1	-	TGTGCCAGTGTCGACAGGGGGCGCCGAGGCTACACCTTC	CASVDRGRRGYTF
TRBV11-3	TRBJ2-1	TRBD1	-	TGTGCCAGCGGGCCGGCAGGGGGATACAATGAGCAGTTCTTC	CASGPAGGYNEQFF
TRBV11-3	TRBJ2-7	-	-	TGTGCCAGCAGCCCTGAGGGGAGGCCAATATCGGCCGAGCAGTACTTC	CASSPEGRPISAEQYF
TRBV11-3	TRBJ1-4	-	-	TGTGCCAGCAGCCCCCAGGGGACTCCTTCTGAAAAACTGTTTTTT	CASSPQGTPSEKLFF
TRBV28	TRBJ1-1	-	few	TGTGCCAGCACCTTCGCACCTGGGACTGAAGCTTTCTTT	CASTFAPGTEAFF
TRBV7-4	TRBJ2-7	TRBD2	few	TGTGCCAGCAGCTACTTAAAGGCACAGGGACTAGCGGGAGTGAGCTACGAGCAGTACTTC	CASSYLKAQGLAGVSYEQYF
TRBV18	TRBJ2-1	-	few	TGTGCCAGCCAACAGGCCTCCTACAATGAGCAGTTCTTC	CASQQASYNEQFF
TRBV2	TRBJ1-6	-	-	TGTGCCAGCAGTACACAGTTAGGCGCTAATTCACCCCTCCACTTT	CASSTQLGANSPLHF
TRBV6-8	TRBJ1-1	-	once	TGTGCCATCAGGAAGGACCGGGAGAACACTGAAGCTTTCTTT	CAIRKDRENTEAFF
TRBV19	TRBJ1-6	TRBD1	-	TGTGCCAGTACTACGGACAGGGGCTATAATTCACCCCTCCACTTT	CASTTDRGYNSPLHF
TRBV11-3	TRBJ1-2	-	-	TGTGCCAGCAGCTTGGCCGAGTTCGGGTCCTATGGCTACACCTTC	CASSLAEFGSYGYTF
TRBV19	TRBJ2-1	TRBD2	-	TGTGCCAGTGCTACAGGAACTAGCGGGAGGGCCCGGAATGAGCAGTTCTTC	CASATGTSGRARNEQFF
TRBV19	TRBJ1-4	-	few	TGTGCCAGTAGAACAGGGAGGGCTAATGAAAAACTGTTTTTT	CASRTGRANEKLFF
TRBV18	TRBJ1-1	TRBD1	once	TGTGCCAGCTCACCTACGGGACAGGCAACCACTGAAGCTTTCTTT	CASSPTGQATTEAFF
TRBV7-6	TRBJ1-1	TRBD1	-	TGTGCCAGCACCAAAACTGGGACAGGGCTACGTGAGACTGAAGCTTTCTTT	CASTKTGTGLRETEAFF
TRBV18	TRBJ1-2	TRBD1	few	TGTGCCAGCTCACGGGACAGGGGACAAGACTATGGCTACACCTTC	CASSRDRGQDYGYTF
TRBV11-3	TRBJ1-2	TRBD1	-	TGTGCCAGCAGCCTCAAGACAGGGCGATCCCACTATGGCTACACCTTC	CASSLKTGRSHYGYTF
TRBV5-1	TRBJ2-5	TRBD2	-	TGCGCCAGCAGCTTAGCGGGGGGCCAAGAGACCCAGTACTTC	CASSLAGGQETQYF
TRBV9	TRBJ1-1	-	-	TGTGCCAGCAGTGAACCGCGGGGTTTCGCGAACACTGAAGCTTTCTTT	CASSEPRGFANTEAFF
TRBV29-1	TRBJ1-4	TRBD1	few	TGCAGCGTTAGCACAGGGGATGAAAAACTGTTTTTT	CSVSTGDEKLFF
TRBV6-8	TRBJ1-4	-	-	TGTGCCAGCAGTTACCGAACAGGGAGTCTAAGTGAAAAACTGTTTTTT	CASSYRTGSLSEKLFF
TRBV15	TRBJ2-7	TRBD1	-	TGTGCCACCAGCAGAGATCTTGGGACAGGGGCCTACGAGCAGTACTTC	CATSRDLGTGAYEQYF
TRBV28	TRBJ1-1	-	few	TGTGCCAGCAGTTGGGGAACAGGTGAAGCTTTCTTT	CASSWGTGEAFF
TRBV30	TRBJ2-7	-	once	TGTGCCTGGAGTACCTGTCTCCCCTTAGGGCAGTACTTC	CAWSTCLPLGQYF
TRBV7-7	TRBJ1-2	-	-	TGTGCCAGCAGCTTCGACAGGACCCTCTATGGCTACACCTTC	CASSFDRTLYGYTF
TRBV5-1	TRBJ2-3	-	-	TGCGCCAGCAGCTTAGGGGCGGGCTTCACAGATACGCAGTATTTT	CASSLGAGFTDTQYF
TRBV11-3	TRBJ2-1	TRBD1	-	TGTGCCAGCAGCTCCCGGGACAGCCTGAGGAATGAGCAGTTCTTC	CASSSRDSLRNEQFF
TRBV1	TRBJ2-7	-	-	TGCGCCAGCAGCCAAGAGTCGACAGGGGGTTACGAGCAGTACTTC	CASSQESTGGYEQYF